This TCR beta chain was found in a study of CD8+ T cells in alopecia areata. Study-level findings and limits: Clonality exceeded that of normal scalp in lesional scalp, most notably in alopecia totalis/universalis. Numerous expanded lesional clones remained in scalp and blood during tofacitinib.

Treatment here: oral pan-JAK inhibitor, 5-10 mg twice daily. Peripheral blood and lesional scalp punch biopsies were taken from alopecia areata patients. After isolation, RNA underwent reverse transcription to generate cDNA as the sequencing template. Generated by immunoSEQ multiplex PCR, the TCRdb table keeps only in-frame clones and is missing some. The sample includes about 190,000 clones, about three fifths seen only once; the top ten take approximately 0.7%. Regarding this clone: Its antigen remains unknown. Other DNA sequences from this sample encode an identical CDR3 as well.

V was pared by 5 bases and J by 2 bases, with 10 bases between. The germline gives CDR1 GTSNPN, CDR2 SVGIG (reference sequence). The CDR3 has 12 amino acids. The gene calls are TRBV30 and TRBJ2-7, with D possibly TRBD1 on 6 matching bases. This clonotype was obtained from a human donor with alopecia areata. Here the sequenced sample was CD4+ T cells sorted from blood, taken at week 4, from a patient treated with tofacitinib. In nucleotides, the CDR3 is TGTGCCTGGTCTAGGGGGACCTACGAGCAGTACTTC. It codes for CAWSRGTYEQYF.